A single sample gave rise to the 14 T cell receptor beta chains below, sequenced in a study of T-cell memory formation after mild COVID-19. One entry per CDR3 protein results from TCRdb running MiXCR on the 5' RACE reads. The table lists approximately 400,000 distinct CDR3 sequences, roughly a quarter of them singletons. The sequenced sample was PBMCs or a T cell subset sorted from them (not recorded which). Every receptor here comes from an adult woman who had mild COVID-19 (a few samples of this study predate the infection). Cell type and time point are not known.

This clonotype was found a few times. The chain uses TRBV11-3 and TRBJ2-7; 8 bases are shared with TRBD2. V trimming: 5 bases; J trimming: 4 bases; junction bases outside the gene matches: 7. The CDR3 is made up of 14 amino acids. Looked up from germline, CDR1 is SGHNT and CDR2 is YENEEA. The CDR3: CASSRGGSFYEQYF. CDR3 coding DNA: TGTGCCAGCAGCCGGGGGGGTTCCTTTTACGAGCAGTACTTC.

V and J are TRBV9 and TRBJ1-2; D ambiguous. CDR3 length equals 17 residues. V gave up 4 bases and J gave up 0 bases, with 19 bases separating them. CDR1 SGDLS and CDR2 YYNGEE come from the germline V gene. This CDR3 is CASSRASGPTPNYGYTF. The DNA of the CDR3 is TGTGCCAGCAGCCGAGCATCCGGTCCGACGCCTAACTATGGCTACACCTTC.

The CDR3 bases are TGTGCCACCAAGGGACCGGCGGGGACCCAGTACTTC. This sequence encodes CATKGPAGTQYF. The chain recombines TRBV25-1 with TRBJ2-5; D possibly matches TRBD1 or TRBD2 (5 bases each). CDR3 size: 12 residues. Between the trimmed V and J ends, which lost 10 bases and 7 bases, there was a span of 16 bases. Germline V CDR1 and CDR2: MGHDK, SYGVNS.

This clonotype came up a few times. The chain uses TRBV20-1 and TRBJ1-4; D is ambiguous. Trimming took off 0 bases at V and 7 bases at J, with 6 bases between the two ends. From germline, CDR1 is DFQATT and CDR2 SNEGSKA (reference sequence). The CDR3 spans 12 residues. CDR3 residues: CSARDLVEKLFF. The CDR3 nucleotides are TGCAGTGCTAGAGATCTGGTTGAAAAACTGTTTTTT.

The chain couples TRBV7-3 to TRBJ2-5; 8 nucleotides line up with TRBD2. Germline V gene lookup returns CDR1 SGHTA and CDR2 FQGTGA. The CDR3 has 19 amino acids. The J segment lost 5 bases and the V segment lost 1 base, leaving 18 bases of the junction unmatched. CDR3 residues: CASSLKRTSLAGAGETQYF. The DNA for the CDR3 is TGTGCCAGCAGCTTAAAGCGGACCTCGCTAGCGGGTGCCGGGGAGACCCAGTACTTC.

The rearrangement links TRBV9 to TRBJ1-1; a possible D gene is TRBD1 (6 bases). Per germline, CDR1 SGDLS and CDR2 YYNGEE. V lost 0 bases and J 3 bases, leaving 15 bases between the germline ends. The CDR3 spans 16 residues. CDR3 sequence reads: CASSVEGGALDTEAFF. The CDR3 coding sequence is TGTGCCAGCAGCGTAGAGGGGGGGGCGCTGGACACTGAAGCTTTCTTT.

The chain is built from TRBV4-3 and TRBJ2-7; D perhaps matches TRBD1 (6 bases). Germline V gene data show CDR1 as LGHNA and CDR2 as YSLEER. CDR3 size: 13 residues. The germline V and J ends were trimmed by 5 bases and 1 base, with 9 bases remaining between them. CDR3 sequence: CASSKDSSYEQYF. CDR3 in DNA: TGCGCCAGCAGCAAGGACAGTTCCTACGAGCAGTACTTC.

The chain uses TRBV10-3 and TRBJ2-1, with TRBD2 identical over 11 bases. The CDR3 consists of 14 residues. Germline V gives CDR1 ENHRY, CDR2 SYGVKD. Germline trimming cut 7 bases from V and 3 bases from J; bases unmatched to any gene: 2. CDR3 residues: CAITGTSGYNEQFF. For the CDR3, the DNA is TGTGCCATCACAGGGACTAGCGGCTACAATGAGCAGTTCTTC.

Of note for this clonotype: An end of the junction differs from the germline gene, which may be a read error. The chain is built from TRBV7-7 and TRBJ2-3, with D unresolved. Germline CDR1 reads SSHAT; CDR2 reads FNYEAQ (reference sequence). This CDR3 has 15 amino acids. Written as DNA, the CDR3 is TGTGCTAGCAGCGCCGACCGGTCCCCGGGAGATACGCAGTATTTT. Translation: CASSADRSPGDTQYF.

The chain combines TRBV7-2 with TRBJ2-3; D might be TRBD2 (5 bases). V lost 4 bases, J lost 0 bases, and 17 bases lay in between. The CDR3 length is 17 residues. Per the germline V gene, CDR1 is SGHTA and CDR2 is FQGNSA. CDR3 residues: CASSSSPTTTSTDTQYF. In nucleotides, the CDR3 is TGTGCCAGCAGCTCCTCACCGACTACCACTAGCACAGATACGCAGTATTTT.

The J gene is TRBJ1-3, the V gene TRBV7-6, with TRBD1 as a possible D gene (6 bases). The germline V and J ends were trimmed by 6 bases and 0 bases, with 12 bases remaining between them. The CDR3 sequence is 15 residues long. Germline V gene lookup returns CDR1 SGHVS and CDR2 FNYEAQ. The DNA of the CDR3 is TGTGCCAGCAGATCTACAGGGATCTCTGGAAACACCATATATTTT. Residues: CASRSTGISGNTIYF.

The rearrangement joins TRBV6-4 to TRBJ2-1, with 12 positions matching TRBD2. The CDR3 length is 13 residues. Germline V gene lookup returns CDR1 MRHNA and CDR2 SNTAGT. V was pared by 3 bases and J by 10 bases, with 1 base of the junction left unmatched. The CDR3 protein is CASSETSGGEQFF. The CDR3 coding sequence is TGTGCCAGCAGTGAGACTAGCGGGGGCGAGCAGTTCTTC.

The V gene is TRBV7-6, the J gene TRBJ2-7, with a weak D call TRBD1 (6 bases). Germline V lookup: CDR1 SGHVS, CDR2 FNYEAQ. Trimming removed 5 bases from V and 5 bases from J, with 13 bases in between. The CDR3 is 13 amino acids. The DNA for the CDR3 is TGTGCCAGCAGCCATCCGCCAGGGGACGAGCAGTACTTC. It is translated as CASSHPPGDEQYF.

The chain recombines TRBV6-6 with TRBJ2-7; 9 bases align to TRBD2. Unmatched junction bases numbered 3, after V lost 2 bases and J lost 1 base. The CDR3 runs to 15 residues. Germline assignment: CDR1 MNHNY and CDR2 SVGAGI (reference sequence). The CDR3 sequence: CASSYKREVSYEQYF. In DNA, the CDR3 is TGTGCCAGCAGTTACAAGCGGGAGGTATCCTACGAGCAGTACTTC.